This T cell receptor beta chain was sequenced in a study of shared clonotypes between healthy human individuals. The study's findings and limits: The authors expected sequencing depth to affect clonotype sharing among donors.

Around 200 ng DNA, approximately 30,000 T cell genomes, went into each sorted-subset replicate PCR. Measured with immunoSEQ multiplex PCR; TCRdb has only the in-frame clones, and not every one. The data hold about 1.1 million clones, with 75% to 85% observed a single time. This clone has just one count. The antigen is unknown. Other nucleotide sequences in the sample specify the same CDR3. The germline V and J ends were trimmed by 2 bases and 6 bases, with 13 bases remaining between them. CDR1 is SGHRS and CDR2 is YFSETQ in the germline V gene. The CDR3 sequence is 14 residues long. The chain links TRBV5-1 to TRBJ2-3; no definite D call. Source material: memory CD4+ T cells from PBMCs. As to subset: CD45RA-negative fraction. This TCR was recovered from a man between 18 and 35 years old in good health. Some clones in this sample may be carry-over from other donors' samples. The CDR3 region has the DNA TGCGCCAGCAGCTTAGGAACCTCCGGGGATACGCAGTATTTT. Protein sequence: CASSLGTSGDTQYF. Full variable domain (remainder filled in from reference TRBV5-1 and TRBJ2-3): KAGVTQTPRYLIKTRGQQVTLSCSPISGHRSVSWYQQTPGQGLQFLFEYFSETQRNKGNFPGRFSGRQFSNSRSEMNVSTLELGDSALYLCASSLGTSGDTQYFGPGTRLTVL.